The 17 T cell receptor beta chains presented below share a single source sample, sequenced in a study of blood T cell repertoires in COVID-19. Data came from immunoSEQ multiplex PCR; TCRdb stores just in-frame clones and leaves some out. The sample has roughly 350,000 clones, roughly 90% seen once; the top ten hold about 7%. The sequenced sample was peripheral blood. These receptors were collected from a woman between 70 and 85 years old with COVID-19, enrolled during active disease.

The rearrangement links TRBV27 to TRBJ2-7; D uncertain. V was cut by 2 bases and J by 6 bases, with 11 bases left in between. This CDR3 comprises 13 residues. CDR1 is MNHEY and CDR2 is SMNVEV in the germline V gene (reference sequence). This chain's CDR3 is CASSLTPSVEQYF. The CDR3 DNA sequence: TGTGCCAGCAGTTTAACCCCTTCAGTCGAGCAGTACTTC.

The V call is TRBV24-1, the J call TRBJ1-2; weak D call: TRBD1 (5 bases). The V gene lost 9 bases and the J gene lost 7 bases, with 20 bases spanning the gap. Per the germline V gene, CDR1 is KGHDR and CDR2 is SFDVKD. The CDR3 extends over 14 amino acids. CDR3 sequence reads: CATHPGQGESGYTF. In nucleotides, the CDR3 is TGTGCCACCCATCCCGGGCAGGGTGAGAGTGGCTACACCTTC.

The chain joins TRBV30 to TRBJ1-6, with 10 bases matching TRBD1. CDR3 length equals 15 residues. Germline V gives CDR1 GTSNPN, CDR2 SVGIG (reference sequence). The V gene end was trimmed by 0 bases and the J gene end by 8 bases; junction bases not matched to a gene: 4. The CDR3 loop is CAWSVRTGGDSPLHF. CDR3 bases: TGTGCCTGGAGTGTAAGGACAGGGGGGGATTCACCCCTCCACTTT.

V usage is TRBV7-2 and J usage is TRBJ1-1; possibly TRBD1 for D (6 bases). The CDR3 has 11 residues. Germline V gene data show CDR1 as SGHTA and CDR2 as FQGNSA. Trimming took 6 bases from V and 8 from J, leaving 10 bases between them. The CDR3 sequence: CASRHDREAFF. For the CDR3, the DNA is TGTGCCAGCAGACATGACAGGGAAGCTTTCTTT.

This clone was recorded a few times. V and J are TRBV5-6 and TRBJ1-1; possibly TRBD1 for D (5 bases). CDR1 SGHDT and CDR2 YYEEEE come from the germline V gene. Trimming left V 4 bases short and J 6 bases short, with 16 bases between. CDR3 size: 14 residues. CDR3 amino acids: CASSTSPQVPEAFF. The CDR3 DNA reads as TGTGCCAGCAGCACGAGCCCACAGGTTCCTGAAGCTTTCTTT.

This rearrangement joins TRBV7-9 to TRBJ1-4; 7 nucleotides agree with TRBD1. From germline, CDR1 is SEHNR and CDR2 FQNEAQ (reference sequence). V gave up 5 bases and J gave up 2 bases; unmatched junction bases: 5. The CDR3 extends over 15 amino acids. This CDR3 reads CASSGQQGTNEKLFF. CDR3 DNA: TGTGCCAGCAGCGGCCAACAGGGGACTAATGAAAAACTGTTTTTT.

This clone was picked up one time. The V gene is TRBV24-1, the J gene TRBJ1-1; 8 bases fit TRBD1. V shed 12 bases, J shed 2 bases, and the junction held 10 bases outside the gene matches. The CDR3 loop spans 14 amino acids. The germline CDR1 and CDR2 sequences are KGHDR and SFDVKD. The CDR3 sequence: CASLRTGKNTEAFF. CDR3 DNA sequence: TGTGCCTCCCTGCGGACAGGGAAAAACACTGAAGCTTTCTTT.

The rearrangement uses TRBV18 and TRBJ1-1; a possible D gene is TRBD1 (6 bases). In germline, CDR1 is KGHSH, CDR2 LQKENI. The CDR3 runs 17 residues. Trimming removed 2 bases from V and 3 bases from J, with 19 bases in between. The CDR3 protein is CASSPKEQGLTDTEAFF. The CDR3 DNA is TGTGCCAGCTCACCAAAGGAACAGGGTCTTACCGACACTGAAGCTTTCTTT.

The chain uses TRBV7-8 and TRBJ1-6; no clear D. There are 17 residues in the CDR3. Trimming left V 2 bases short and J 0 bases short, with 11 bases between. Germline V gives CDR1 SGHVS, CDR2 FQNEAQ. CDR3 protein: CASSLTRSSSYNSPLHF. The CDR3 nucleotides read TGTGCCAGCAGCTTAACCAGGTCGAGCTCCTATAATTCACCCCTCCACTTT.

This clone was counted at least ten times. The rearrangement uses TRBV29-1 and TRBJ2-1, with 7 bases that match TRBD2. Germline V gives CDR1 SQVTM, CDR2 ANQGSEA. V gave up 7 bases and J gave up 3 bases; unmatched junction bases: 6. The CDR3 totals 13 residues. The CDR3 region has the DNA TGCAGCGCCCCCGGGGGGATCTACAATGAGCAGTTCTTC. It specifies CSAPGGIYNEQFF.

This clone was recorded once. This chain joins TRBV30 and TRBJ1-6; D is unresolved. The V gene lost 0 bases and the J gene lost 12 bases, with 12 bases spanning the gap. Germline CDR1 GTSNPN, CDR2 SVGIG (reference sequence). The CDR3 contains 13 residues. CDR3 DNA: TGTGCCTGGAGTGTATTCGTCAGTCAACCCCTCCACTTT. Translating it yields CAWSVFVSQPLHF. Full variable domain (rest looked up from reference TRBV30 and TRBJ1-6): SQTIHQWPATLVQPVGSPLSLECTVEGTSNPNLYWYRQAAGRGLQLLFYSVGIGQISSEVPQNLSASRPQDRQFILSSKKLLLSDSGFYLCAWSVFVSQPLHFGNGTRLTVT.

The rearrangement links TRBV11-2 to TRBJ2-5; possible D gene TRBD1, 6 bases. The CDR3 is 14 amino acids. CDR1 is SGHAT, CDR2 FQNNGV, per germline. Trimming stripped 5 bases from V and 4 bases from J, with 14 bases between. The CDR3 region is CASSTYRAGETQYF. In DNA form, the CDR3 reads TGTGCCAGCAGCACCTACAGGGCTGGAGAGACCCAGTACTTC.

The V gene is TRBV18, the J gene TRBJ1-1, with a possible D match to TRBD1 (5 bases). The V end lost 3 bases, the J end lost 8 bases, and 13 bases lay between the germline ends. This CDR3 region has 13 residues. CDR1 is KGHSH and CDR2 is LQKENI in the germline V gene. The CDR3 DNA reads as TGTGCCAGCTCACCGGGACTCGGGGGAGAAGCTTTCTTT. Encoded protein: CASSPGLGGEAFF.

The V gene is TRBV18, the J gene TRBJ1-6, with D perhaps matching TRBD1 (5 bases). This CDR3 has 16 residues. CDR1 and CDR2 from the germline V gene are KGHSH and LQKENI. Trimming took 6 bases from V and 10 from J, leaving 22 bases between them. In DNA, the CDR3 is TGTGCCAGCTCCATCAGCCGGGGGGACGTAGCCTCACCCCTCCACTTT. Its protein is CASSISRGDVASPLHF.

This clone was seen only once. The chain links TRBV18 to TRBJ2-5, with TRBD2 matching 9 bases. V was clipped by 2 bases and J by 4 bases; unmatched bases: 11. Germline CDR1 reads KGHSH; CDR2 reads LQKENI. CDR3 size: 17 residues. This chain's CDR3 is CASSPISLAGTLETQYF. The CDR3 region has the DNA TGTGCCAGCTCACCAATATCCCTAGCGGGGACATTAGAGACCCAGTACTTC.

This CDR3 is CASGGGSNQPQHF. DNA for the CDR3: TGTGCCAGCGGCGGGGGCAGCAATCAGCCCCAGCATTTT. The chain is built from TRBV6-6 and TRBJ1-5, with D possibly matching TRBD1 (6 bases). V lost 8 bases to trimming and J lost 1 base, with 9 bases between them. CDR3 length equals 13 residues. Germline-derived CDR1 and CDR2 are MNHNY and SVGAGI (reference sequence).

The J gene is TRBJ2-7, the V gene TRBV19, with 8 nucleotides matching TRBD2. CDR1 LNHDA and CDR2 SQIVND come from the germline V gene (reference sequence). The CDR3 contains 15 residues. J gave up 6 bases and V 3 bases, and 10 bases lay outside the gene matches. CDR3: CASSMAGAAGGEQYF. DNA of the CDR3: TGTGCCAGTAGTATGGCAGGGGCCGCGGGGGGCGAGCAGTACTTC.